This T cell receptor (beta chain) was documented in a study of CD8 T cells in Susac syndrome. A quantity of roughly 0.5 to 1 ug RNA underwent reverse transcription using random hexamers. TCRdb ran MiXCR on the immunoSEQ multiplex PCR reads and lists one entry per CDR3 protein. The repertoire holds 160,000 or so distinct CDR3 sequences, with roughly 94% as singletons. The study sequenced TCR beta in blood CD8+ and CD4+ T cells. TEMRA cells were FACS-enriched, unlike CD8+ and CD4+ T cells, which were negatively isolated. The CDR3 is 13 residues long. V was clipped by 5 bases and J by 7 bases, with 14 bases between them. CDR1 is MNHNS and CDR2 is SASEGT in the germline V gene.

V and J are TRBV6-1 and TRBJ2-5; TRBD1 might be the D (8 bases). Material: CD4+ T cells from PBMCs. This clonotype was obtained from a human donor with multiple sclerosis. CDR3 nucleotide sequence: TGTGCCAGCAGTTCGGACAGGGAGGGGACCCAGTACTTC. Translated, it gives CASSSDREGTQYF.